Below, 14 T cell receptor beta chains from the same sample are listed, as sequenced in a study of response to subunit inactivated influenza vaccine. One entry per CDR3 protein results from TCRdb running MiXCR on the RT-PCR reads. The sample has around 760,000 distinct CDR3 sequences, approximately 13% seen once. The sample consisted of PBMCs from blood, taken 14 to 15 days before vaccination. These receptors came from a man over 45 who received an inactivated influenza vaccine.

The rearrangement joins TRBV29-1 to TRBJ1-4; 7 bases align to TRBD1. Germline V CDR1 and CDR2: SQVTM, ANQGSEA. The junction had 13 bases not matched to a gene; V was cut back by 4 bases and J by 11 bases. The CDR3 is 14 amino acids. Written as DNA, the CDR3 is TGCAGCGTTGCCCAGGGGGTTCAGCTCAAGAAACTGTTTTTT. It translates to CSVAQGVQLKKLFF.

This clonotype has only a few counts. CDR3 residues: CASSYPSGSIGVGVYEQYF. The CDR3 nucleotides are TGTGCCAGCAGTTACCCTAGCGGGAGTATTGGAGTAGGGGTCTACGAGCAGTACTTC. The chain employs TRBV6-2 or TRBV6-3 and TRBJ2-7, with 10 bases fitting TRBD2. Germline values: CDR1 MNHEY, CDR2 SVGEGT. The CDR3 has 19 residues. The V gene end was trimmed by 2 bases and the J gene end by 3 bases; junction bases not matched to a gene: 16.

This clonotype has just a few counts. The V and J genes are TRBV28 and TRBJ2-2, with 10 bases fitting TRBD2. With 7 bases clipped from V and 1 base from J, the junction kept 9 bases outside the gene matches. Germline-derived CDR1 and CDR2 are MDHEN and SYDVKM. The CDR3 sequence is 17 residues long. As DNA, the CDR3 is TGTGCCAGCATCCCCCCCCCTAGCGGGGGGAACACCGGGGAGCTGTTTTTT. Translating gives CASIPPPSGGNTGELFF.

The chain links TRBV10-3 to TRBJ1-2; the D is unclear. V lost 3 bases and J 2 bases, leaving 10 bases between the germline ends. There are 14 residues in the CDR3. Germline CDR1 is ENHRY and CDR2 is SYGVKD. The CDR3 spells CAISDPSGNYGYTF. For the CDR3, the DNA is TGTGCCATCAGTGATCCGTCAGGCAACTATGGCTACACCTTC.

V is TRBV12-3 or TRBV12-4 and J is TRBJ2-7; D possibly uses TRBD1 or TRBD2 (5 bases each). The CDR3 is made up of 12 amino acids. V dropped 4 bases and J dropped 5 bases, with 9 bases sitting between them. The CDR3 region is CASSWGSNEQYF. The CDR3 nucleotides read TGTGCCAGCAGTTGGGGGAGCAACGAGCAGTACTTC.

This clonotype was counted many times. This chain uses TRBV7-9 with TRBJ1-4; TRBD1 aligns across 7 bases. The CDR3 length is 15 residues. V lost 4 bases to trimming and J lost 0 bases; unmatched junction nucleotides: 2. The V gene's germline CDR1 is SEHNR and CDR2 FQNEAQ (reference sequence). CDR3 nucleotides: TGTGCCAGCAGCTGGGGGACAGCAACTAATGAAAAACTGTTTTTT. Translated: CASSWGTATNEKLFF. Full variable domain (missing parts from reference TRBV7-9 and TRBJ1-4): DTGVSQNPRHKITKRGQNVTFRCDPISEHNRLYWYRQTLGQGPEFLTYFQNEAQLEKSRLLSDRFSAERPKGSFSTLEIQRTEQGDSAMYLCASSWGTATNEKLFFGSGTQLSVL.

This clonotype turned up a few times. The genes are TRBV6-1 and TRBJ1-4; tentatively, D is TRBD1 (6 bases). Trimming took 1 base from V and 3 from J, leaving 18 bases between them. The germline V gene has CDR1 MNHNS and CDR2 SASEGT. CDR3 size: 18 residues. The DNA for the CDR3 is TGTGCCAGCAGTGAAGGGATGTTGGGGGCTAGGCCTAATGAAAAACTGTTTTTT. Encoded protein: CASSEGMLGARPNEKLFF.

The rearrangement uses TRBV3-1 and TRBJ2-3; no clear D gene. Trimming removed 1 base from V and 5 bases from J, with 7 bases in between. This CDR3 has 13 residues. The germline V gene encodes CDR1 LGHDT and CDR2 YNNKEL (reference sequence). CDR3 bases: TGTGCCAGCAGCCAAGGTCGCGGAGATACGCAGTATTTT. It translates to CASSQGRGDTQYF.

In this sample, this clonotype turned up many times. CDR3 region: CASSPTGGSSEAFF. In DNA form, the CDR3 reads TGTGCCAGCTCACCAACAGGGGGCTCATCTGAAGCTTTCTTT. The J gene is TRBJ1-1, the V gene TRBV18; 9 bases match TRBD1. The germline V gene encodes CDR1 KGHSH and CDR2 LQKENI. V was clipped by 2 bases and J by 6 bases; unmatched bases: 4. The CDR3 totals 14 residues.

The rearrangement uses TRBV29-1 and TRBJ1-5, with TRBD1 identical over 7 bases. V lost 3 bases and J lost 6; bases outside the gene matches: 5. CDR1 SQVTM and CDR2 ANQGSEA come from the germline V gene. CDR3 length equals 13 residues. The CDR3 region has the DNA TGCAGCGTTGATGAGGGGGCGGGTCAGCCCCAGCATTTT. Encoded protein: CSVDEGAGQPQHF.

This clonotype was counted only a few times. This rearrangement joins TRBV19 to TRBJ2-7; D possibly corresponds to TRBD2 (6 bases). The CDR3 covers 14 residues. The germline CDR1 and CDR2 sequences are LNHDA and SQIVND (reference sequence). Trimming took 3 bases from V and 0 from J, leaving 9 bases between them. DNA for the CDR3: TGTGCCAGTAGTATTGGCGGGGTCTCCTACGAGCAGTACTTC. Amino acid sequence: CASSIGGVSYEQYF.

This clonotype was seen only a few times. The CDR3 here is CASSQDPLAGIYNEQFF. CDR3 coding DNA: TGCGCCAGCAGCCAAGATCCCCTAGCGGGGATTTACAATGAGCAGTTCTTC. The rearrangement uses TRBV4-1 and TRBJ2-1, with TRBD2 matching over 9 bases. The germline gives CDR1 MGHRA, CDR2 YSYEKL. The CDR3 is made up of 17 amino acids. The trim removed 0 bases at V and 4 bases at J, leaving 7 bases unmatched.

In this sample, this clonotype turned up a few times. This chain uses TRBV6-5 with TRBJ1-3; a possible D gene is TRBD1 (5 bases). Per the germline V gene, CDR1 is MNHEY and CDR2 is SVGAGI. The CDR3 is 15 amino acids. V gave up 0 bases and J gave up 2 bases, with 8 bases separating them. The CDR3 DNA reads TGTGCCAGCAGTTACTCTTGGGGACCTGGAAACACCATATATTTT. Residues: CASSYSWGPGNTIYF.

At least ten counts were recorded for this clonotype. This chain's CDR3 is CSARDLTNTGELFF. Here the CDR3 DNA reads TGCAGTGCTAGAGACCTAACGAACACCGGGGAGCTGTTTTTT. The chain uses TRBV20-1 and TRBJ2-2; no reliable D call. CDR3 length: 14 amino acids. V dropped 0 bases and J dropped 0 bases, with 5 bases sitting between them. CDR1 and CDR2 (germline): DFQATT, SNEGSKA (reference sequence).